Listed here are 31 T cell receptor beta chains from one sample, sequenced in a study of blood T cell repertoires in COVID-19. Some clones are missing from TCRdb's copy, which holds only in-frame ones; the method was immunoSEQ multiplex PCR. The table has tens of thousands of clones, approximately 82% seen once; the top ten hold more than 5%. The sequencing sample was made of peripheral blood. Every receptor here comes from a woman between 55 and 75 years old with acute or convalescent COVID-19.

The CDR3 reads CASSLLYQPQHF. In DNA, the CDR3 is TGTGCCAGCAGTTTACTTTATCAGCCCCAGCATTTT. The chain has TRBV12-3 or TRBV12-4 and TRBJ1-5; D gene unclear. Trimming cost V 2 bases and J 5 bases, with 4 bases left between them. The CDR3 has 12 residues.

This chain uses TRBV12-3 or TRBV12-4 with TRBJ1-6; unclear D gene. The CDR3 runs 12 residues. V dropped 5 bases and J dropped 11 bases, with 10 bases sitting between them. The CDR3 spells CASSLGLTPLHF. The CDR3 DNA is TGTGCCAGCAGTCTAGGGCTGACACCCCTCCACTTT.

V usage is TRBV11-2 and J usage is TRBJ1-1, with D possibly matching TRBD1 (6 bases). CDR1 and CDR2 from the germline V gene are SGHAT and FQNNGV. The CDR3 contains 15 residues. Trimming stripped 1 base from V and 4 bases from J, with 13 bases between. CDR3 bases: TGTGCCAGCAGCTTAGTCCGGGGGGCGCGCACTGAAGCTTTCTTT. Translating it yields CASSLVRGARTEAFF.

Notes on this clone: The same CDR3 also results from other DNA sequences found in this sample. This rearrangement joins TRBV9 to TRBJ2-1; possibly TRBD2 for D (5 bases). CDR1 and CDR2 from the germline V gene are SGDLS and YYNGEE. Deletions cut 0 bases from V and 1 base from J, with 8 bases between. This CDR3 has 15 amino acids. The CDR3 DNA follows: TGTGCCAGCAGCGTAGAAGGAGGATCCTACAATGAGCAGTTCTTC. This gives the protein CASSVEGGSYNEQFF. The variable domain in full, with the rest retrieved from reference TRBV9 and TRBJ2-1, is DSGVTQTPKHLITATGQRVTLRCSPRSGDLSVYWYQQSLDQGLQFLIQYYNGEERAKGNILERFSAQQFPDLHSELNLSSLELGDSALYFCASSVEGGSYNEQFFGPGTRLTVL.

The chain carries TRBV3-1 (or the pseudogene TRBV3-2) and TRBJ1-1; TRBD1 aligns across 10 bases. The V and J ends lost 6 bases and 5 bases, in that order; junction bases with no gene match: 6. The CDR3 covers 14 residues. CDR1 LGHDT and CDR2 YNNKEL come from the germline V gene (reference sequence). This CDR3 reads CASRREGQGTEAFF. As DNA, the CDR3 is TGTGCCAGCAGACGTGAGGGACAGGGGACTGAAGCTTTCTTT.

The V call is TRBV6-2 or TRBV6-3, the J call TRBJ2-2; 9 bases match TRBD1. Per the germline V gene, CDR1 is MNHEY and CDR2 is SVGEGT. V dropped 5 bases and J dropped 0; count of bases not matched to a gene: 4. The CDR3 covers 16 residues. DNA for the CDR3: TGTGCCAGCAGTAGGGGGGACAGGGCGAACACCGGGGAGCTGTTTTTT. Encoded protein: CASSRGDRANTGELFF.

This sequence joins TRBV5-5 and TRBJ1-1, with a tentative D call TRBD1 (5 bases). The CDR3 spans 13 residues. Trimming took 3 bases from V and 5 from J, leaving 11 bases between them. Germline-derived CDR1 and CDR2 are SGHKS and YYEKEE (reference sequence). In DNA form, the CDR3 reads TGTGCCAGCAGCTGGGGGGGATCGACTGAAGCTTTCTTT. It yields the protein CASSWGGSTEAFF.

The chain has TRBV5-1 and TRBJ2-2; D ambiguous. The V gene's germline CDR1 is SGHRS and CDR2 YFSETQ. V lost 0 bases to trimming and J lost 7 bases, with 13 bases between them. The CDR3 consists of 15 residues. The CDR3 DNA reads TGCGCCAGCAGCTTGGTCTGGCAGGAAAACGGGGAGCTGTTTTTT. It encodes CASSLVWQENGELFF.

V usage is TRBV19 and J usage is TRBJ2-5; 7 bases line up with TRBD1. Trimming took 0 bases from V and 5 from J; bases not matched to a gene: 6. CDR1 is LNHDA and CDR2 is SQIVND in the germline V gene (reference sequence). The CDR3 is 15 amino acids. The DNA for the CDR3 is TGTGCCAGTAGTATAGATGCGACAGGGTTTGAGACCCAGTACTTC. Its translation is CASSIDATGFETQYF.

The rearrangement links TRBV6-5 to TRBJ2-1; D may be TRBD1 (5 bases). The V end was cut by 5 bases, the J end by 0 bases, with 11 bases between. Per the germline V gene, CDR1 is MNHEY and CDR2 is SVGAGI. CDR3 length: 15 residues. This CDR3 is CASSRQQRSYNEQFF. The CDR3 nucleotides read TGTGCCAGCAGTCGACAGCAGCGCTCCTACAATGAGCAGTTCTTC.

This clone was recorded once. The chain's CDR3 is CASSESQGVNQPQHF. The CDR3 nucleotides are TGCGCCAGCAGTGAGTCCCAAGGAGTTAATCAGCCCCAGCATTTT. The chain carries TRBV10-2 and TRBJ1-5; D is ambiguous. The CDR3 covers 15 residues. The ends were cut back, 0 bases at V and 4 bases at J, with 10 bases in the middle. Germline CDR1 WSHSY, CDR2 SAAADI.

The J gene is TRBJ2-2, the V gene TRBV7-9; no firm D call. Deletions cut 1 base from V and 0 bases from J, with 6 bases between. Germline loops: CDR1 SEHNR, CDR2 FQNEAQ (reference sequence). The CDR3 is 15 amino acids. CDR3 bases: TGTGCCAGCAGCTTAGAAACGGCGAACACCGGGGAGCTGTTTTTT. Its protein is CASSLETANTGELFF. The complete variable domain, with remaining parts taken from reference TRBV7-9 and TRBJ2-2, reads DTGVSQNPRHKITKRGQNVTFRCDPISEHNRLYWYRQTLGQGPEFLTYFQNEAQLEKSRLLSDRFSAERPKGSFSTLEIQRTEQGDSAMYLCASSLETANTGELFFGEGSRLTVL.

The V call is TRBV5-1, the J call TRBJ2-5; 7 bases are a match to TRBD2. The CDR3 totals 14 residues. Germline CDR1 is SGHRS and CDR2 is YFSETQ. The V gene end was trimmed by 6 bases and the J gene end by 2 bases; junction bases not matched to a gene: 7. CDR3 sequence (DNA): TGCGCCAGCACTTGGGGAGGGCTTCAAGAGACCCAGTACTTC. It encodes CASTWGGLQETQYF.

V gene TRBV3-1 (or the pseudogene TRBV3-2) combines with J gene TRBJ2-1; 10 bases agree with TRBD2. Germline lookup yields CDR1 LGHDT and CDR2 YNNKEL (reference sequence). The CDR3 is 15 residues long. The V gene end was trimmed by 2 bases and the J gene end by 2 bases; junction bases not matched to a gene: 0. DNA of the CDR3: TGTGCCAGCAGCCAAAGCGGGGGGGCCTACAATGAGCAGTTCTTC. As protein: CASSQSGGAYNEQFF.

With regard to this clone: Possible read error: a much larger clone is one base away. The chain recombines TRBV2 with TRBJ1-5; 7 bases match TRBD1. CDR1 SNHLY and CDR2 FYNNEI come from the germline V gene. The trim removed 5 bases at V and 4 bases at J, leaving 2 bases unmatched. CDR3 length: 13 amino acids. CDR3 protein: CASSPTGNQPQHF. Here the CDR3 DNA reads TGTGCCAGCAGTCCGACAGGGAATCAGCCCCAGCATTTT.

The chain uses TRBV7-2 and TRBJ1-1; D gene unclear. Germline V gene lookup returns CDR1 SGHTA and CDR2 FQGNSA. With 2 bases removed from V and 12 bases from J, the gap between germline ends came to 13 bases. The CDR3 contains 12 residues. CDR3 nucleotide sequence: TGTGCCAGCAGCTTAATTCCAGGCGGGCCTTTCTTT. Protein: CASSLIPGGPFF.

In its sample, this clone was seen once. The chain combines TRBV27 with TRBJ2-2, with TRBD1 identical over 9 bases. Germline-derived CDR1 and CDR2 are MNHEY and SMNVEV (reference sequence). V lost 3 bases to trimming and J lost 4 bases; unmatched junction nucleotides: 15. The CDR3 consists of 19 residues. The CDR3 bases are TGTGCCAGCAGTTTTACCGGGACAGGGTCATTCCTGGGCACCGGGGAGCTGTTTTTT. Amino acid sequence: CASSFTGTGSFLGTGELFF.

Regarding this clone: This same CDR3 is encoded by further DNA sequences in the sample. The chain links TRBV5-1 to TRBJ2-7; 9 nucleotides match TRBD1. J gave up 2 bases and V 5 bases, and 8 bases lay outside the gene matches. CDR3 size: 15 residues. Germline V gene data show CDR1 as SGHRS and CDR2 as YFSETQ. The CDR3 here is CASSPGGTGTYEQYF. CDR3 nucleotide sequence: TGCGCCAGCAGTCCCGGTGGGACAGGGACCTACGAGCAGTACTTC.

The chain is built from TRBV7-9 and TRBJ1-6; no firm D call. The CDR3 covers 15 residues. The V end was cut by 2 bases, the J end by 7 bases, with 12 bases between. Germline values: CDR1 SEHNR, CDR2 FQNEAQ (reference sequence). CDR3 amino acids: CASSLSVLRNSPLHF. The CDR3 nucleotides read TGTGCCAGCAGCTTATCGGTACTTCGGAATTCACCCCTCCACTTT.

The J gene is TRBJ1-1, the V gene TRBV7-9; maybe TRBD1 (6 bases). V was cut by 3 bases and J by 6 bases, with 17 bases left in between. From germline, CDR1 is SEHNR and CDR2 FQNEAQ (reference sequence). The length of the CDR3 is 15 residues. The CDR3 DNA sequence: TGTGCCAGCAGCTTTATCGACAGGAAGGTACCTGAAGCTTTCTTT. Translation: CASSFIDRKVPEAFF.

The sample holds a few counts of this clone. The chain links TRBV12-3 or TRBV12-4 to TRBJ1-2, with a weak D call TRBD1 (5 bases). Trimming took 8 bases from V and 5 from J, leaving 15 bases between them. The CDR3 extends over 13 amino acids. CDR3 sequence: CASGESGGYGYTF. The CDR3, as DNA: TGTGCCAGCGGGGAGTCTGGGGGGTATGGCTACACCTTC.

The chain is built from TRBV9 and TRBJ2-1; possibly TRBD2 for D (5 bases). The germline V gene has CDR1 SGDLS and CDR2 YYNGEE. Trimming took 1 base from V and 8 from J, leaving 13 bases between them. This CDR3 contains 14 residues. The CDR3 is CASSVQPAADEQFF. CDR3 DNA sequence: TGTGCCAGCAGCGTACAGCCAGCGGCCGATGAGCAGTTCTTC.

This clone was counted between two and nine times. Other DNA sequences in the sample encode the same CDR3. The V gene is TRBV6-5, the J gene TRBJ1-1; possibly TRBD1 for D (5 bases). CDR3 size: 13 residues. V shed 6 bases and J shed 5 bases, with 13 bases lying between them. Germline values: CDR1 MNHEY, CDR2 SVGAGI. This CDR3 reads CASSLGGVTEAFF. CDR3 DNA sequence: TGTGCCAGCAGCCTGGGAGGGGTGACTGAAGCTTTCTTT.

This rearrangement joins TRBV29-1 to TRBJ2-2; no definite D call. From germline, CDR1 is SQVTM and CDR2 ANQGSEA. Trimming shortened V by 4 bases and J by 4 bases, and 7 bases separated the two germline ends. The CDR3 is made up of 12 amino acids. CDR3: CSVGPATGELFF. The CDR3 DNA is TGCAGCGTTGGGCCTGCCACCGGGGAGCTGTTTTTT.

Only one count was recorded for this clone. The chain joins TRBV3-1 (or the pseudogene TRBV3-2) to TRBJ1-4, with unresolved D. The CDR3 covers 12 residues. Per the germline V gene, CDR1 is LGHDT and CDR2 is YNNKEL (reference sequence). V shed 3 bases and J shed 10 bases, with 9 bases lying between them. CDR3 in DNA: TGTGCCAGCAGCCAGGGTCGGGGAAAACTGTTTTTT. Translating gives CASSQGRGKLFF.

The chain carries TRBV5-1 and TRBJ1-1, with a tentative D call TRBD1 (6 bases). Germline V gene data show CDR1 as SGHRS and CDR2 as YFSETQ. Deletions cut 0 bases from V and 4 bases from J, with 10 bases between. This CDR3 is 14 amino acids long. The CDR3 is CASSLENRATEAFF. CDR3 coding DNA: TGCGCCAGCAGCTTGGAGAACAGGGCCACTGAAGCTTTCTTT.

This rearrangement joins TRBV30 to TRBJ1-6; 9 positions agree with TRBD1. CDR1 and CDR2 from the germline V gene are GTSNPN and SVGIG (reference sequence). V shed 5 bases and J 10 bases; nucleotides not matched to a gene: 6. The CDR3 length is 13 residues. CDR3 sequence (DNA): TGTGCCTGGGGGACAGGGCTCTCCTCACCCCTCCACTTT. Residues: CAWGTGLSSPLHF.

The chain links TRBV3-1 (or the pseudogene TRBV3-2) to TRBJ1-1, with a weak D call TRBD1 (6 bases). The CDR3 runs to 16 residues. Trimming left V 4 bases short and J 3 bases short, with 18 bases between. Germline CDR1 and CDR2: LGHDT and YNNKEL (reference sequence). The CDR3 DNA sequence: TGTGCCAGCAGCCTCAGGGGTTTAAGTTGGGACACTGAAGCTTTCTTT. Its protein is CASSLRGLSWDTEAFF.

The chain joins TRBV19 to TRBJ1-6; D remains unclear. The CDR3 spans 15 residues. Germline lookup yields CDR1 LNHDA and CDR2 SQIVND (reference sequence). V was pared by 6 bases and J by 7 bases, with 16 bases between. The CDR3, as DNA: TGTGCCAGTAGAACCCGGGATGTGAGGAATTCACCCCTCCACTTT. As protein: CASRTRDVRNSPLHF.

CDR3 coding DNA: TGTGCCAGCTCACCATTGGCGGAGATCGGAAACACCATATATTTT. This translates into CASSPLAEIGNTIYF. The genes are TRBV18 and TRBJ1-3; unclear D gene. The CDR3 runs 15 residues. Trimming pared 2 bases from V and 4 bases from J, leaving 12 bases between. Germline assignment: CDR1 KGHSH and CDR2 LQKENI.

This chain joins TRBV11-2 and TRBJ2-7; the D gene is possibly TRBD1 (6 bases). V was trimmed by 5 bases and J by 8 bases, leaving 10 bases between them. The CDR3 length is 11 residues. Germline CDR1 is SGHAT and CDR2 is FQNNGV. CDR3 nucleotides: TGTGCCAGCAGCCCAGGGGTCCAGCAGTACTTC. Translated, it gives CASSPGVQQYF.